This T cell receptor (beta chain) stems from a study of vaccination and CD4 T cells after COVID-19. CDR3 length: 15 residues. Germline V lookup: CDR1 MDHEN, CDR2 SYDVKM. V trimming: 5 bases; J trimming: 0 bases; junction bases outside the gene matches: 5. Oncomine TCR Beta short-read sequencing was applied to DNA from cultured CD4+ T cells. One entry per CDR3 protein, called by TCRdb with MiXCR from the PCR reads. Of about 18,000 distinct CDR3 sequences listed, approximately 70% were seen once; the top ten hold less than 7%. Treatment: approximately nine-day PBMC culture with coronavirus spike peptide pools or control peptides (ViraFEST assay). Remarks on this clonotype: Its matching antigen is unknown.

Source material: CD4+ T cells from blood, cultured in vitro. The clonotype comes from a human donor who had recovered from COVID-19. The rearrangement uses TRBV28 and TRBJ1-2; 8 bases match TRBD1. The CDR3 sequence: CASSASQGANYGYTF. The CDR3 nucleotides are TGTGCCAGCAGTGCATCACAGGGGGCTAACTATGGCTACACCTTC.